This T cell receptor beta chain was sequenced in a study of T cell changes during pregnancy in multiple sclerosis. V dropped 4 bases and J dropped 1; count of bases not matched to a gene: 2. The CDR3 spans 15 residues. CDR1 is SEHNR and CDR2 is FQNEAQ in the germline V gene (reference sequence). Profiled with immunoSEQ multiplex PCR; TCRdb holds only in-frame clones, not every one. This table has 90,000 to 120,000 clones, around nine tenths appearing once. This receptor was identified in a female donor with multiple sclerosis, enrolled in a pregnancy study. The input for sequencing was peripheral blood, taken in the second trimester of pregnancy. V is TRBV7-9 and J is TRBJ2-1; TRBD1 aligns across 9 bases. The CDR3 DNA follows: TGTGCCAGCAGCTCGGACAGGGGTTCCTACAATGAGCAGTTCTTC. Its protein product is CASSSDRGSYNEQFF.